This TCR beta chain was retrieved from a study of cytomegalovirus exposure and HLA in healthy donors. The PCR employed 60 Vbeta primers together with 13 Jbeta primers. The data were produced by immunoSEQ multiplex PCR, yet TCRdb's version contains in-frame clones alone and is incomplete. The sample carries roughly 110,000 clones, roughly 80% recorded once. Study-level findings and limits: Cytomegalovirus association was listed for about 150 TCR beta chains. The sole available immune exposure information was CMV serostatus.

The germline V gene encodes CDR1 SEHNR and CDR2 FQNEAQ (reference sequence). The V gene lost 1 base and the J gene lost 6 bases, with 9 bases spanning the gap. The CDR3 is made up of 13 amino acids. About this clone: What it binds is not known.

The clonotype was recovered from a man aged 25-45 years in good health and CMV-seronegative. V and J are TRBV7-9 and TRBJ1-2; a weak D match, TRBD1 (6 bases). The material sequenced was PBMCs. In DNA, the CDR3 is TGTGCCAGCAGCTTAGGGACAGTGAATGGCTACACCTTC. Translated: CASSLGTVNGYTF.